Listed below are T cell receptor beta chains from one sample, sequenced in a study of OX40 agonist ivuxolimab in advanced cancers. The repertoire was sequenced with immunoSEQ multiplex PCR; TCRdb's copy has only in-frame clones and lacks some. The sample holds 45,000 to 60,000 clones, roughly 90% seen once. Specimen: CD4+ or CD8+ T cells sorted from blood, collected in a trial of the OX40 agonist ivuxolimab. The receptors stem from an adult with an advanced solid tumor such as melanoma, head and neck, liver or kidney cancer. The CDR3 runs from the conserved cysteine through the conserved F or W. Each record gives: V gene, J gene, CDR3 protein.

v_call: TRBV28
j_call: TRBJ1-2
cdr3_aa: CASSPSSPPGYTF

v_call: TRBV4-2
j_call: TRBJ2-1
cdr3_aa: CASSPAGGGLNNEQFF

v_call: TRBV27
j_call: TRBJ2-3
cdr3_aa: CASSFLPFGTDTQYF

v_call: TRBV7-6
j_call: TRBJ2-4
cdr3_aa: CASSPGQGRTKNIQYF

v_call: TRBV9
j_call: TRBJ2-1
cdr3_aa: CASSVVGTADNEQFF

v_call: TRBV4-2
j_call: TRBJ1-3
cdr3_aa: CASSTLSGDSGNTIYF

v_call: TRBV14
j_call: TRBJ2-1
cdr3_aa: CASSQNRGGDEQFF

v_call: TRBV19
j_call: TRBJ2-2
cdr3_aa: CASGADLDGELFF

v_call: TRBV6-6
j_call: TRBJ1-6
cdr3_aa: CASSLKRVNSPLHF

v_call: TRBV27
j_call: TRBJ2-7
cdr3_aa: CASTPGRQPEGGEQYF

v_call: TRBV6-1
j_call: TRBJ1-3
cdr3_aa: CASAAGGLRGNTIYF

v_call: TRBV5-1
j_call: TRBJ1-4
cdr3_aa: CASSLEGREEKLFF

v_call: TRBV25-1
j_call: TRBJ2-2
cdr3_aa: CASSGLGLAANTGELFF

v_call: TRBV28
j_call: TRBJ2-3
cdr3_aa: CASSLTSSGGLSTDTQYF

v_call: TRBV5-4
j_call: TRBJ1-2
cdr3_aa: CASSWTGRDGYTF

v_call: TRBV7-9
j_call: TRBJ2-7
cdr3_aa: CASSLEVGRLSYEQYF

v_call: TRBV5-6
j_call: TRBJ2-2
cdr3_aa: CASSLGLTRGTGELFF

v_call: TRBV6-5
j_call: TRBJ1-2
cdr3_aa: CASSYSGYGYTF

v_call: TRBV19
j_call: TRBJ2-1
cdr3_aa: CASSPLNLRKGLNNEQFF

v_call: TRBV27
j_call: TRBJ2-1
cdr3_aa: CASIGQEDGVNEQFF

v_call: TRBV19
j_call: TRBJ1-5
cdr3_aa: CASSPSFQPQHF

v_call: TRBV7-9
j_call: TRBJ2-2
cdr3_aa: CALGPDRGKSGRNTGELFF

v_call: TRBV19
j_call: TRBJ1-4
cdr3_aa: CASSILGGRGEKLFF

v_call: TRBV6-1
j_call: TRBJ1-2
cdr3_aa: CASTRDRYGYTF

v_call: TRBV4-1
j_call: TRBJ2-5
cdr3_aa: CASSDRTSGKETQYF

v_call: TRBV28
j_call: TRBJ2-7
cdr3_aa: CASRRSGEQYF

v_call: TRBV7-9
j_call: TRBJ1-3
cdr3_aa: CASSYSGAGNTIYF

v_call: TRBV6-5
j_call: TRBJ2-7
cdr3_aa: CASSGGPSEQYF

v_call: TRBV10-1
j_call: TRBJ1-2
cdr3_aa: CATQAGTGAGYTF

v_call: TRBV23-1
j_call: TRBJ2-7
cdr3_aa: CASSSVGQGYYEQYF

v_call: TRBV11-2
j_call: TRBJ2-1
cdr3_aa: CAGSRDRWSSEQFF

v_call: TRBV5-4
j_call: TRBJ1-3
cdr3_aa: CASSVGTGGSGNTIYF

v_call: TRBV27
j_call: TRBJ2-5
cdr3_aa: CASSFFGEQYF

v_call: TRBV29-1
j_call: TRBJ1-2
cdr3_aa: CSVGDRSYGYTF

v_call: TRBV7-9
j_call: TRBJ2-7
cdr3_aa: CASSLDLVSCEQYF

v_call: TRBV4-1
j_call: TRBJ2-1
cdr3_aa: CASSGQGYYNEQFF

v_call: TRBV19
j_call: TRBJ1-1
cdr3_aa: CASSIGWDRGATEAFF